Listed here are 22 T cell receptor beta chains from one sample, sequenced in a study of blood T cell repertoires in COVID-19. Some clones are missing from TCRdb's copy, which holds only in-frame ones; the method was immunoSEQ multiplex PCR. The sample includes about 150,000 clones, approximately 91% of them seen just once. Sample: peripheral blood. These receptor sequences come from a man in his fifties with acute or convalescent COVID-19.

The rearrangement links TRBV3-1 (or the pseudogene TRBV3-2) to TRBJ1-3; D gene ambiguous. CDR1 LGHDT and CDR2 YNNKEL come from the germline V gene (reference sequence). The CDR3 sequence is 15 residues long. V dropped 3 bases and J dropped 0 bases, with 9 bases sitting between them. CDR3 coding DNA: TGTGCCAGCAGCCATAGAGTTCTCTCTGGAAACACCATATATTTT. This gives the protein CASSHRVLSGNTIYF.

J is TRBJ2-7 and V is TRBV28, with TRBD1 identical over 7 bases. Germline values: CDR1 MDHEN, CDR2 SYDVKM. V lost 7 bases and J lost 0; bases outside the gene matches: 9. This CDR3 is 15 amino acids long. CDR3 sequence reads: CASTLRQGPSYEQYF. The CDR3 region has the DNA TGTGCCAGCACCCTAAGACAGGGTCCCTCCTACGAGCAGTACTTC.

The chain is built from TRBV19 and TRBJ2-1; 12 nucleotides align to TRBD2. V lost 8 bases, J lost 5 bases, and 1 base stayed unmatched. Germline V CDR1 and CDR2: LNHDA, SQIVND (reference sequence). The CDR3 consists of 13 residues. In DNA form, the CDR3 reads TGTGCCAGTTCTAGCGGGAGGGACAATGAGCAGTTCTTC. Encoded protein: CASSSGRDNEQFF.

The V call is TRBV6-5, the J call TRBJ1-5; 7 positions agree with TRBD1. The germline V gene encodes CDR1 MNHEY and CDR2 SVGAGI. The length of the CDR3 is 14 residues. After removal of 3 bases from V and 7 bases from J, the junction contained 6 bases not matched to a gene. CDR3 in DNA: TGTGCCAGCAGTTATAGGGCAGGGGGGCAGCCCCAGCATTTT. Protein: CASSYRAGGQPQHF.

The chain joins TRBV28 to TRBJ1-2; tentative D call: TRBD1 (6 bases). Trimming left V 5 bases short and J 2 bases short, with 12 bases between. From germline, CDR1 is MDHEN and CDR2 SYDVKM. The CDR3 runs to 14 residues. As DNA, the CDR3 is TGTGCCAGCAGTCAAACTCAGGGGAACTATGGCTACACCTTC. Translated: CASSQTQGNYGYTF.

This rearrangement joins TRBV28 to TRBJ1-2; 7 positions agree with TRBD1. The CDR3 length is 14 residues. Germline CDR1 is MDHEN and CDR2 is SYDVKM. V was clipped by 5 bases and J by 11 bases; unmatched bases: 14. The CDR3 spells CASSIGGQVMWYTF. In DNA, the CDR3 is TGTGCCAGCAGTATAGGTGGACAGGTTATGTGGTACACCTTC.

This chain uses TRBV10-1 with TRBJ2-7; TRBD2 matches 12 bases. The CDR3 is 16 amino acids. The junction had 5 bases not matched to a gene; V was cut back by 3 bases and J by 2 bases. Per the germline V gene, CDR1 is WNHNN and CDR2 is SYGVQD (reference sequence). As DNA, the CDR3 is TGCGCCAGCAGTGACCGCGGACTAGCGGGACCCTACGAGCAGTACTTC. It codes for CASSDRGLAGPYEQYF.

The V and J genes are TRBV3-1 (or the pseudogene TRBV3-2) and TRBJ2-1; a weak D match, TRBD1 (5 bases). CDR1 LGHDT and CDR2 YNNKEL come from the germline V gene (reference sequence). Trimming left V 4 bases short and J 7 bases short, with 14 bases between. The CDR3 is 14 residues long. In DNA, the CDR3 is TGTGCCAGCAGCCCCCAGGGTCCCTTTAATGAGCAGTTCTTC. Protein product: CASSPQGPFNEQFF.

The DNA for the CDR3 is TGTGCCAGCAGCACGGACCCGCGGGGTGGCTACACCTTC. The encoded protein is CASSTDPRGGYTF. The chain is built from TRBV11-1 and TRBJ1-2; D unclear. V gave up 5 bases and J gave up 7 bases, with 14 bases separating them. The CDR3 runs to 13 residues. Germline-derived CDR1 and CDR2 are SGHAT and FQDESV (reference sequence).

The V and J genes are TRBV18 and TRBJ2-2; D remains unclear. This CDR3 region has 15 residues. Germline CDR1 KGHSH, CDR2 LQKENI. Trimming removed 4 bases from V and 8 bases from J, with 17 bases in between. The CDR3 reads CASSRNDAALGELFF. The CDR3 DNA follows: TGTGCCAGCTCACGAAACGACGCGGCCTTAGGGGAGCTGTTTTTT.

The gene calls are TRBV28 and TRBJ1-5, with D possibly matching TRBD1 (6 bases). The ends were cut back, 6 bases at V and 4 bases at J, with 28 bases in the middle. The CDR3 is 19 residues long. In germline, CDR1 is MDHEN, CDR2 SYDVKM. The CDR3 DNA is TGTGCCAGCAGAACTCCGACAGGTACTGGAGGTAGGGGAAATCAGCCCCAGCATTTT. This codes for CASRTPTGTGGRGNQPQHF.

This rearrangement joins TRBV6-6 to TRBJ1-2; the D gene is possibly TRBD1 (6 bases). Germline CDR1 is MNHNY and CDR2 is SVGAGI (reference sequence). With 2 bases removed from V and 3 bases from J, the gap between germline ends came to 10 bases. CDR3 length equals 14 residues. Written as DNA, the CDR3 is TGTGCCAGCAGTTACACAGGGAAATACTATGGCTACACCTTC. Translated: CASSYTGKYYGYTF.

The V call is TRBV7-8, the J call TRBJ2-1; D gene unclear. This CDR3 is built from 13 residues. CDR1 is SGHVS and CDR2 is FQNEAQ in the germline V gene. The germline V and J ends were trimmed by 6 bases and 5 bases, with 11 bases remaining between them. CDR3 in amino acids: CASSSTVDNEQFF. CDR3 DNA: TGTGCCAGCAGTTCTACCGTAGACAATGAGCAGTTCTTC. Variable domain in full (rest from reference TRBV7-8 and TRBJ2-1): GAGVSQSPRYKVAKRGQDVALRCDPISGHVSLFWYQQALGQGPEFLTYFQNEAQLDKSGLPSDRFFAERPEGSVSTLKIQRTQQEDSAVYLCASSSTVDNEQFFGPGTRLTVL.

This chain joins TRBV11-2 and TRBJ2-7, with D possibly TRBD1 on 8 matching bases. CDR1 is SGHAT, CDR2 FQNNGV, per germline. With 4 bases removed from V and 0 bases from J, the gap between germline ends came to 13 bases. This CDR3 region has 15 residues. The CDR3 sequence: CASSYNRGGSYEQYF. CDR3 DNA sequence: TGTGCCAGCAGCTACAACAGGGGGGGCTCCTACGAGCAGTACTTC. Drawing the rest from reference TRBV11-2 and TRBJ2-7, the complete variable domain is EAGVAQSPRYKIIEKRQSVAFWCNPISGHATLYWYQQILGQGPKLLIQFQNNGVVDDSQLPKDRFSAERLKGVDSTLKIQPAKLEDSAVYLCASSYNRGGSYEQYFGPGTRLTVT.

The rearrangement joins TRBV18 to TRBJ2-7; 8 bases match TRBD2. Germline assignment: CDR1 KGHSH and CDR2 LQKENI. There are 15 residues in the CDR3. The junction had 4 bases not matched to a gene; V was cut back by 1 base and J by 2 bases. In DNA, the CDR3 is TGTGCCAGCTCACCACTCTTAGCGGGGACCTACGAGCAGTACTTC. Amino acids: CASSPLLAGTYEQYF.

This clone was detected once. Here the CDR3 reads CASSYPGEGSTDTQYF. The CDR3, as DNA: TGTGCCAGCAGTTACCCAGGGGAGGGGAGCACAGATACGCAGTATTTT. V usage is TRBV7-9 and J usage is TRBJ2-3, with D perhaps matching TRBD2 (7 bases). Germline-derived CDR1 and CDR2 are SEHNR and FQNEAQ (reference sequence). The CDR3 is 16 amino acids. The V end lost 6 bases, the J end lost 0 bases, and 16 bases lay between the germline ends. The whole variable domain, filled in from reference TRBV7-9 and TRBJ2-3, reads DTGVSQNPRHKITKRGQNVTFRCDPISEHNRLYWYRQTLGQGPEFLTYFQNEAQLEKSRLLSDRFSAERPKGSFSTLEIQRTEQGDSAMYLCASSYPGEGSTDTQYFGPGTRLTVL.

In DNA form, the CDR3 reads TGTGCCAGCAGCTTAGACAGGGACAATAGCAATCAGCCCCAGCATTTT. Translation: CASSLDRDNSNQPQHF. This chain uses TRBV7-2 with TRBJ1-5, with D possibly TRBD1 on 6 matching bases. There are 16 residues in the CDR3. The V gene lost 1 base and the J gene lost 0 bases, with 10 bases spanning the gap. Germline lookup yields CDR1 SGHTA and CDR2 FQGNSA.

This chain connects TRBV6-1 to TRBJ2-3; the D is unclear. The CDR3 has 16 amino acids. Germline CDR1 reads MNHNS; CDR2 reads SASEGT. V lost 2 bases and J lost 1, with 13 bases in between. CDR3 residues: CASSESRVPRTDTQYF. The CDR3 bases are TGTGCCAGCAGTGAAAGTCGGGTACCACGCACAGATACGCAGTATTTT.

The chain couples TRBV30 to TRBJ2-1; the D gene is possibly TRBD2 (5 bases). Germline-derived CDR1 and CDR2 are GTSNPN and SVGIG (reference sequence). The CDR3 totals 13 residues. Trimming cost V 3 bases and J 4 bases, with 10 bases left between them. The CDR3 DNA follows: TGTGCCTGGAGACCGGGAAGATACAATGAGCAGTTCTTC. It translates to CAWRPGRYNEQFF.

The gene calls are TRBV5-1 and TRBJ2-1; no definite D call. The CDR3 totals 15 residues. Deletions cut 0 bases from V and 2 bases from J, with 9 bases between. Germline-derived CDR1 and CDR2 are SGHRS and YFSETQ. The CDR3 DNA reads TGCGCCAGCAGCTTGGTGGCAGGCCCCTACAATGAGCAGTTCTTC. It yields the protein CASSLVAGPYNEQFF.

This clone was seen a single time. This chain connects TRBV7-9 to TRBJ2-7; TRBD1 matches 8 bases. CDR3 length: 13 residues. V was pared by 4 bases and J by 8 bases, with 7 bases of the junction left unmatched. Germline-derived CDR1 and CDR2 are SEHNR and FQNEAQ (reference sequence). Here the CDR3 reads CASSSRQGSKQYV. As DNA, the CDR3 is TGTGCCAGCAGCTCCAGACAGGGGAGTAAGCAGTACGTC.

V usage is TRBV7-9 and J usage is TRBJ1-3; TRBD1 might be the D (5 bases). With 5 bases removed from V and 8 bases from J, the gap between germline ends came to 25 bases. There are 17 residues in the CDR3. In germline, CDR1 is SEHNR, CDR2 FQNEAQ (reference sequence). This chain's CDR3 is CASSPATLWASGDTIYF. The CDR3 nucleotides read TGTGCCAGCAGCCCCGCGACCCTTTGGGCATCGGGGGACACCATATATTTT.